The clone carrying this T cell receptor beta chain was observed a handful of times. The antigen is not known. This sequence may be a read error, since a much larger clone differs from it by one base. The record originates from a study of regulatory T cells in long-lasting Graves disease. General study findings and limits: TRBV28 was favored in persistent disease, as were TRBJ1-2 and TRBJ2-5.

CDR3-region Arm-PCR and iRepertoire HTBI primers produced the TCR beta libraries. TCRdb processed the multiplex PCR reads anew with MiXCR; each CDR3 protein has one entry. This sample has about 370,000 distinct CDR3 sequences, with 15% found just once. The CDR3 is 18 residues long. Trimming removed 1 base from V and 0 bases from J, with 19 bases in between. Time point described: newly diagnosed GD, antithyroid drugs for less than 3 months. There was RNA extracted from PBMCs, and the TCR library was made from it. J is TRBJ2-7 and V is TRBV12-3 or TRBV12-4, with D maybe TRBD2 (5 bases). Specimen: peripheral blood mononuclear cells (PBMCs), collected at new diagnosis, from a patient treated with antithyroid drugs. This sequence originates from a female donor with Graves disease. Written as DNA, the CDR3 is TGTGCCAGCAGTTTAGGGACCGACTACCTGCTGAGCTCCTACGAGCAGTACTTC. It encodes CASSLGTDYLLSSYEQYF.